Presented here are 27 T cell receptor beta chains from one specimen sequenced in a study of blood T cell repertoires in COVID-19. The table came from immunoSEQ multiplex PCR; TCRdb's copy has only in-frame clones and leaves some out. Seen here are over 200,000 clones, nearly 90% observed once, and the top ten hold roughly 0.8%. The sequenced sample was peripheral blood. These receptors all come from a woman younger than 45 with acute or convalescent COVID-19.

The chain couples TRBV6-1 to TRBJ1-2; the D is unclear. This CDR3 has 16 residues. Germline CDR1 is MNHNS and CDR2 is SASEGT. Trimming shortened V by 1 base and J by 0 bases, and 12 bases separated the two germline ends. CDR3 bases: TGTGCCAGCAGTGAAGACGGGATACCGACTAACTATGGCTACACCTTC. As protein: CASSEDGIPTNYGYTF.

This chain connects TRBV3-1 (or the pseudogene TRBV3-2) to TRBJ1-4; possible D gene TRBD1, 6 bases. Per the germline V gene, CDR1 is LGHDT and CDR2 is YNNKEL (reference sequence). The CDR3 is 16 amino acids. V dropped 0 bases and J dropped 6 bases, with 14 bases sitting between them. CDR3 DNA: TGTGCCAGCAGCCAAGATTTCACAGGGCGCTATGAAAAACTGTTTTTT. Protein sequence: CASSQDFTGRYEKLFF.

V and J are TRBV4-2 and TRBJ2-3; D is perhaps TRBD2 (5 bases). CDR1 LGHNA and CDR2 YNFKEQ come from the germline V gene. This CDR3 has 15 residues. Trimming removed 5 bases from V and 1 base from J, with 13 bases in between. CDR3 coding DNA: TGTGCCAGCAGCTTGCCCGGGATGGGCACAGATACGCAGTATTTT. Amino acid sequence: CASSLPGMGTDTQYF.

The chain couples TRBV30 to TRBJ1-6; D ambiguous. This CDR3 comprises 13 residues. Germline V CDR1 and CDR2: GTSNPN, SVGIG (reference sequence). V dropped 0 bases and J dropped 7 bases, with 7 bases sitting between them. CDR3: CAWSVRENSPLHF. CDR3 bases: TGTGCCTGGAGTGTACGTGAGAATTCACCCCTCCACTTT.

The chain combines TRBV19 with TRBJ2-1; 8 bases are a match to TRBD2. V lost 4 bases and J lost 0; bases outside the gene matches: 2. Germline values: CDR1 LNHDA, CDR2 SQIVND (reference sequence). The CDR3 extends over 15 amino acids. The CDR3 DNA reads TGTGCCAGTAGTAAGAGCGGGAGCTCCTACAATGAGCAGTTCTTC. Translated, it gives CASSKSGSSYNEQFF.

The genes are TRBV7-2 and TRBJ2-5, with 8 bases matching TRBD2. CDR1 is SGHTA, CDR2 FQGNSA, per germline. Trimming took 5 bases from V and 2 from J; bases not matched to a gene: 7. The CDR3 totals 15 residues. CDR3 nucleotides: TGTGCCAGCAGCGAGAGCGGGAGTCGTCAAGAGACCCAGTACTTC. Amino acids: CASSESGSRQETQYF.

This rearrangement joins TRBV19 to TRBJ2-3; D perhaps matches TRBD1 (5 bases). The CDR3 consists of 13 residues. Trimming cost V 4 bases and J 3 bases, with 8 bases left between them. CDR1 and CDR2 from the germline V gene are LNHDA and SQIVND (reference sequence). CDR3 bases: TGTGCCAGTAGTAAACAGGATACAGATACGCAGTATTTT. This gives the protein CASSKQDTDTQYF.

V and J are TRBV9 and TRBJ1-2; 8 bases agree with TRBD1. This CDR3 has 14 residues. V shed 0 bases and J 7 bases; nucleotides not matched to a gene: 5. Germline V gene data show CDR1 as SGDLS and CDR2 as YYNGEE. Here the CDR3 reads CASSVGGQAIGYTF. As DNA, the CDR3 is TGTGCCAGCAGCGTAGGGGGACAGGCAATTGGCTACACCTTC.

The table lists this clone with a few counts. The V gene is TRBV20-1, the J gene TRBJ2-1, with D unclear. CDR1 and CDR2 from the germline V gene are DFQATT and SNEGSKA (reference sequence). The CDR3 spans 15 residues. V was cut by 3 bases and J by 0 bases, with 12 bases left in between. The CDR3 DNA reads TGCAGTGCTAGTCTCACAAAAAGCTCCTACAATGAGCAGTTCTTC. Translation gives CSASLTKSSYNEQFF.

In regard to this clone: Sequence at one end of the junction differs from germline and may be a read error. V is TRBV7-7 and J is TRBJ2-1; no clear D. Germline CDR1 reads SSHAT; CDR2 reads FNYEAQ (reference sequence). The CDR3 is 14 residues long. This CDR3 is CASSSEVASNEQFF. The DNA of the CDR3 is TGTGCTAGCAGCTCGGAAGTAGCCTCCAATGAGCAGTTCTTC.

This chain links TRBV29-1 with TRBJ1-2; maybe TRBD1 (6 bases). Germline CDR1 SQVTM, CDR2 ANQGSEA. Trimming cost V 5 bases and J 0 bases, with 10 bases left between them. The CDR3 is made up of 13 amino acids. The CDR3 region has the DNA TGCAGCGTTCGGACAGCTACTAACTATGGCTACACCTTC. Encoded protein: CSVRTATNYGYTF. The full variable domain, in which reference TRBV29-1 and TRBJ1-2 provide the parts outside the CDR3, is SAVISQKPSRDICQRGTSLTIQCQVDSQVTMMFWYRQQPGQSLTLIATANQGSEATYESGFVIDKFPISRPNLTFSTLTVSNMSPEDSSIYLCSVRTATNYGYTFGSGTRLTVV.

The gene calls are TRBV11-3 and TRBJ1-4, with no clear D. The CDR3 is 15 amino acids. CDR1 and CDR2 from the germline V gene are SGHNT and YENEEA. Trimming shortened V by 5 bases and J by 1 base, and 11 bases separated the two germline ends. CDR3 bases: TGTGCCAGCAGCCCATCGCGGAGAACTAATGAAAAACTGTTTTTT. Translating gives CASSPSRRTNEKLFF.

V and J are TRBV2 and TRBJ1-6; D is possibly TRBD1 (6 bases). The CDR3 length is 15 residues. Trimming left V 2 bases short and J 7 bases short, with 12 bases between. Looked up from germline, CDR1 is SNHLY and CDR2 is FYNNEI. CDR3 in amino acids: CASSELAQGNSPLHF. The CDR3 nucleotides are TGTGCCAGCAGTGAATTGGCCCAGGGGAATTCACCCCTCCACTTT.

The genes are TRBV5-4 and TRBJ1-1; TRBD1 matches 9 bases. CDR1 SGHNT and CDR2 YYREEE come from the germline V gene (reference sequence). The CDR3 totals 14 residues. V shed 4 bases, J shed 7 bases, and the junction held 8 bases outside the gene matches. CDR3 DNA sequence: TGTGCCAGCAGCACAGGACAGGGGAAGGATGAAGCTTTCTTT. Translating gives CASSTGQGKDEAFF.

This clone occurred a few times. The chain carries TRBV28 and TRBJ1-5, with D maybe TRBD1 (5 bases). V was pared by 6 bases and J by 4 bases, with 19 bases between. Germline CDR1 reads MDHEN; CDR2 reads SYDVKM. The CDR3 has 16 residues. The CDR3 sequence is CASRRIQGIHNQPQHF. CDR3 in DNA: TGTGCCAGCAGGCGGATCCAGGGAATTCATAATCAGCCCCAGCATTTT. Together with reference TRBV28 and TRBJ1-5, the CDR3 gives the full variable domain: DVKVTQSSRYLVKRTGEKVFLECVQDMDHENMFWYRQDPGLGLRLIYFSYDVKMKEKGDIPEGYSVSREKKERFSLILESASTNQTSMYLCASRRIQGIHNQPQHFGDGTRLSIL.

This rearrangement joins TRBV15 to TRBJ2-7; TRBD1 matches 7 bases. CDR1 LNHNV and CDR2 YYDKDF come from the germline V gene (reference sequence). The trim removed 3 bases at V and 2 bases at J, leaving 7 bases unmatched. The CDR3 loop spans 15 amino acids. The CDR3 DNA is TGTGCCACCAGCAGCGCCGGGACAGCCCCCTACGAGCAGTACTTC. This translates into CATSSAGTAPYEQYF.

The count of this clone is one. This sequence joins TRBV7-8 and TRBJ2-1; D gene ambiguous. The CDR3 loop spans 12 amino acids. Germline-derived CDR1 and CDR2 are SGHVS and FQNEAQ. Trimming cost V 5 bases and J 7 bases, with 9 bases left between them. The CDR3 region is CASSQSRNEQFF. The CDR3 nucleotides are TGTGCCAGCAGCCAGTCGCGGAATGAGCAGTTCTTC.

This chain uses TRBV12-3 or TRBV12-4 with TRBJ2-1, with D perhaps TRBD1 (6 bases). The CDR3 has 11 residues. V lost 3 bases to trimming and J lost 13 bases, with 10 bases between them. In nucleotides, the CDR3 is TGTGCCAGCAGTTTTAGGGACATCCAGTTCTTC. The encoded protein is CASSFRDIQFF.

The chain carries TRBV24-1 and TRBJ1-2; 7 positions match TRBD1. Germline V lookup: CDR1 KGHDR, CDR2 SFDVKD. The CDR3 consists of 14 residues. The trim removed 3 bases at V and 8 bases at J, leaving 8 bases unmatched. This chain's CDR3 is CATSDTDRVWGYTF. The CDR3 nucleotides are TGTGCCACCAGTGATACAGACAGGGTTTGGGGCTACACCTTC.

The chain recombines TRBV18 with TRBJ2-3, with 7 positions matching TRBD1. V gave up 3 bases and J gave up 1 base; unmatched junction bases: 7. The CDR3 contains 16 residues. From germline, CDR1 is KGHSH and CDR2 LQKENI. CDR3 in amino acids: CASSPRDRIGTDTQYF. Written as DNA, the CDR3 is TGTGCCAGCTCACCCAGGGACAGAATAGGCACAGATACGCAGTATTTT.

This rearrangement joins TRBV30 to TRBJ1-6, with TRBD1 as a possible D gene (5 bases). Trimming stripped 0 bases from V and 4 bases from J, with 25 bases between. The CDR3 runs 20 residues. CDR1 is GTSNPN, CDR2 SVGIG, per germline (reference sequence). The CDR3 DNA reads TGTGCCTGGAGTGTAAGGGGTGGGCCCCCGCAAGTATATTATAATTCACCCCTCCACTTT. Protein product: CAWSVRGGPPQVYYNSPLHF.

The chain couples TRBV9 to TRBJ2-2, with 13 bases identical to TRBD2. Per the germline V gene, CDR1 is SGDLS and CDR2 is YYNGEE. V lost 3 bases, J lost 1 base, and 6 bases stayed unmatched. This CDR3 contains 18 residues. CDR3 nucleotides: TGTGCCAGCAGCGCCCCCAGACTAGCGGGAGGGAACACCGGGGAGCTGTTTTTT. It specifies CASSAPRLAGGNTGELFF. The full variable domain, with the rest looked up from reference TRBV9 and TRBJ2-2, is DSGVTQTPKHLITATGQRVTLRCSPRSGDLSVYWYQQSLDQGLQFLIQYYNGEERAKGNILERFSAQQFPDLHSELNLSSLELGDSALYFCASSAPRLAGGNTGELFFGEGSRLTVL.

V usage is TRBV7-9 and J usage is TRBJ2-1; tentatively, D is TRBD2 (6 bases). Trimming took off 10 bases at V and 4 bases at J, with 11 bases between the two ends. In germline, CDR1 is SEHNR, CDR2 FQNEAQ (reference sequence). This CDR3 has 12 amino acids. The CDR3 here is CAIPEGYNEQFF. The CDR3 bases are TGTGCCATTCCGGAGGGTTACAATGAGCAGTTCTTC.

CDR3 in DNA: TGCAGCGCAATACAGGGTACCGACGAGCAGTACTTC. This translates into CSAIQGTDEQYF. The V and J genes are TRBV29-1 and TRBJ2-7; D possibly corresponds to TRBD1 (6 bases). The CDR3 contains 12 residues. The V gene's germline CDR1 is SQVTM and CDR2 ANQGSEA. Between the trimmed V and J ends, which lost 7 bases and 5 bases, there was a span of 15 bases.

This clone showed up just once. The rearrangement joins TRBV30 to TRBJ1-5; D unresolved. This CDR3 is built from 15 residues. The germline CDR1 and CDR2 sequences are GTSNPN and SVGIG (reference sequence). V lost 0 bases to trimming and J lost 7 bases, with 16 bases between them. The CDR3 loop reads CAWSVRSSRRQPQHF. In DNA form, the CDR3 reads TGTGCCTGGAGTGTACGGTCATCCCGGCGGCAGCCCCAGCATTTT.

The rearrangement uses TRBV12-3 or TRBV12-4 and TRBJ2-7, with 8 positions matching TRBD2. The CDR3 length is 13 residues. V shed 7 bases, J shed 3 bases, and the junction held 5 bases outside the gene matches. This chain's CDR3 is CASTTAGVYEQYF. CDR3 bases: TGTGCCAGCACCACAGCGGGAGTCTACGAGCAGTACTTC.

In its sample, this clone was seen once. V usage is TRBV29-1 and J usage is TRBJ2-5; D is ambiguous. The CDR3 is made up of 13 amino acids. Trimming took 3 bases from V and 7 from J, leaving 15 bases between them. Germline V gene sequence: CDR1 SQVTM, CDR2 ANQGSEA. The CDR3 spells CSVDLQSLGTQYF. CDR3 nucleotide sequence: TGCAGCGTTGATCTCCAGTCTCTTGGGACCCAGTACTTC.